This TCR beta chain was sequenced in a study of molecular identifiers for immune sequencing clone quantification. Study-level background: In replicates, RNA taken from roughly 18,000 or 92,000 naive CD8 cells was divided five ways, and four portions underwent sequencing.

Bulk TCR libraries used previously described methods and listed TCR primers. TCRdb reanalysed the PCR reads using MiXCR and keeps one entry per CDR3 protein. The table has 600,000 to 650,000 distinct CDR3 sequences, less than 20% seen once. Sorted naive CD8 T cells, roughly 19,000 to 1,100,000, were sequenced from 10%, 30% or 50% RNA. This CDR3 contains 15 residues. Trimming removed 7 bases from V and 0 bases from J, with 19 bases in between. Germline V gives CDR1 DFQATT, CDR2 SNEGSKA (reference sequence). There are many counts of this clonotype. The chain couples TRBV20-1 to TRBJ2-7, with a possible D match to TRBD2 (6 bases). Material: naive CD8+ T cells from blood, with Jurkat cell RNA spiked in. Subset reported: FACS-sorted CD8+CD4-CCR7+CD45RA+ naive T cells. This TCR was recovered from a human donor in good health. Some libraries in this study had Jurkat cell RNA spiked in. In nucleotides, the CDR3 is TGCAGTGTCCAGGCCTTTAGCGGATCCTCCTACGAGCAGTACTTC. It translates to CSVQAFSGSSYEQYF.